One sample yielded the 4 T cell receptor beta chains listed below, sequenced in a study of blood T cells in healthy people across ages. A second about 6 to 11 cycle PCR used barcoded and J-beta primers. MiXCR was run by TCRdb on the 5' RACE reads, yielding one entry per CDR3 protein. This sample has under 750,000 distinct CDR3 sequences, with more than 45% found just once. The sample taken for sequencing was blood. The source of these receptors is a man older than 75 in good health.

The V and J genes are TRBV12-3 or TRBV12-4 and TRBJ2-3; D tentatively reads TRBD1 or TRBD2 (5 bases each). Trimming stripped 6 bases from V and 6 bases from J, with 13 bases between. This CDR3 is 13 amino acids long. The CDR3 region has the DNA TGTGCCAGCAGGGTAGTGGGGGTCGATACGCAGTATTTT. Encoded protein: CASRVVGVDTQYF.

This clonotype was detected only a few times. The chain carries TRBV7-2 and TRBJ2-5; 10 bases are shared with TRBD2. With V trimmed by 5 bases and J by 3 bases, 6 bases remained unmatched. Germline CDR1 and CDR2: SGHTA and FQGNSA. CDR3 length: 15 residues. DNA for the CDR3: TGTGCCAGCAGCCCACCTGGACTAGCGGAAGAGACCCAGTACTTC. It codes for CASSPPGLAEETQYF.

CDR3 coding DNA: TGTGCCAGCAGCGTTTCTAGTGGGAGAGGCTATGAGCAGTACTTC. This encodes CASSVSSGRGYEQYF. The rearrangement uses TRBV6-5 and TRBJ2-5, with a possible D match to TRBD2 (5 bases). Looked up from germline, CDR1 is MNHEY and CDR2 is SVGAGI. This CDR3 comprises 15 residues. The germline V and J ends were trimmed by 6 bases and 11 bases, with 25 bases remaining between them.

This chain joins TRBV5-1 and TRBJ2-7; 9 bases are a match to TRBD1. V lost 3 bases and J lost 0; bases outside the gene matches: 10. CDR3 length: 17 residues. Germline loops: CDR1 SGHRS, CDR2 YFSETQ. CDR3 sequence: CASSSKTGGLGSYEQYF. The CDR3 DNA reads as TGCGCCAGCAGCTCTAAGACAGGGGGATTGGGCTCCTACGAGCAGTACTTC.